Listed below are T cell receptor beta chains from one sample, sequenced in a study of OX40 agonist ivuxolimab in advanced cancers. Clones were sequenced by immunoSEQ multiplex PCR, and TCRdb holds only the in-frame ones, with some missing. The sample carries roughly 59,000 clones, roughly 92% recorded once. This material consisted of CD4+ or CD8+ T cells sorted from blood, taken in a trial of the OX40 agonist ivuxolimab. Receptors were obtained from an adult with an advanced solid tumor such as melanoma, head and neck, liver or kidney cancer. The CDR3 runs from the conserved cysteine through the conserved F or W. Each record gives: V gene, clone size, J gene, D gene, CDR3 DNA, CDR3 protein. A D gene is named only where the DNA matches it firmly. Size is stated for part of the rows, as once, few or many counts, or as a class when the clone is expanded.

v_call: TRBV5-6; clone_size: .; j_call: TRBJ2-7; d_call: .; cdr3_nt: TGTGCCAGCAGCACGGACAGACTATATACCTACGAGCAGTACTTC; cdr3_aa: CASSTDRLYTYEQYF
v_call: TRBV28; clone_size: .; j_call: TRBJ1-5; d_call: .; cdr3_nt: TGTGCCAGCAGTCAGGGGTCGTGGAGCAATCAGCCCCAGCATTTT; cdr3_aa: CASSQGSWSNQPQHF
v_call: TRBV30; clone_size: .; j_call: TRBJ2-6; d_call: .; cdr3_nt: TGTGCCTGGAGTCGAGGGGCTGGGGCCAACGTCCTGACTTTC; cdr3_aa: CAWSRGAGANVLTF
v_call: TRBV5-6; clone_size: .; j_call: TRBJ1-1; d_call: .; cdr3_nt: TGTGCCAGCAGCTTACCCGACGGGTACACTGAAGCTTTCTTT; cdr3_aa: CASSLPDGYTEAFF
v_call: TRBV7-3; clone_size: .; j_call: TRBJ2-6; d_call: .; cdr3_nt: TGTGCCAGCAGCTTAGGCGTCTCTGGGGCCAACGTCCTGACTTTC; cdr3_aa: CASSLGVSGANVLTF
v_call: TRBV7-6; clone_size: .; j_call: TRBJ2-3; d_call: .; cdr3_nt: TGTGCCAGCAGCCTCCTGGGCGGTAGCACAGATACGCAGTATTTT; cdr3_aa: CASSLLGGSTDTQYF
v_call: TRBV4-2; clone_size: .; j_call: TRBJ1-1; d_call: TRBD1; cdr3_nt: TGTGCCAGCAGCCAAGATTTGGGACAGGAAGCTTTCTTT; cdr3_aa: CASSQDLGQEAFF
v_call: TRBV28; clone_size: .; j_call: TRBJ2-1; d_call: TRBD1; cdr3_nt: TGTGCCAGCAGTTTCGCGATTGGGACAGACAGCTCCTACAATGAGCAGTTCTTC; cdr3_aa: CASSFAIGTDSSYNEQFF
v_call: TRBV5-1; clone_size: .; j_call: TRBJ2-5; d_call: TRBD1; cdr3_nt: TGCGCCAGCAGCTTGGAGGGGACAGGGGGCACTGAGACCCAGTACTTC; cdr3_aa: CASSLEGTGGTETQYF
v_call: TRBV9; clone_size: .; j_call: TRBJ2-5; d_call: TRBD2; cdr3_nt: TGTGCCAGCAGCGTAGATGGCGGGGGGACCCAAGAGACCCAGTACTTC; cdr3_aa: CASSVDGGGTQETQYF
v_call: TRBV6-5; clone_size: .; j_call: TRBJ1-1; d_call: .; cdr3_nt: TGTGCCAGCAGTAGGGGGGGGCCTGAAGCTTTCTTT; cdr3_aa: CASSRGGPEAFF
v_call: TRBV6-5; clone_size: .; j_call: TRBJ2-1; d_call: .; cdr3_nt: TGTGCCAGTGCTGTGGATGAGCAGTTCTTC; cdr3_aa: CASAVDEQFF
v_call: TRBV4-1; clone_size: .; j_call: TRBJ2-7; d_call: .; cdr3_nt: TGCGCCAGCAGCCAAGATATCACTGACGAGACCTACGAGCAGTACTTC; cdr3_aa: CASSQDITDETYEQYF
v_call: TRBV6-6; clone_size: .; j_call: TRBJ1-3; d_call: .; cdr3_nt: TGTGCCAGCAGTTATCAACTCCCAGAATCTGGAAACACCATATATTTT; cdr3_aa: CASSYQLPESGNTIYF
v_call: TRBV19; clone_size: .; j_call: TRBJ2-7; d_call: .; cdr3_nt: TGTGCCAGTAGTCCGGACAGCGATACCTACGAGCAGTACTTC; cdr3_aa: CASSPDSDTYEQYF
v_call: TRBV29-1; clone_size: .; j_call: TRBJ2-1; d_call: .; cdr3_nt: TGCAGCGTTGAAAGGCAGGAGGTTCAGTTCTTC; cdr3_aa: CSVERQEVQFF
v_call: TRBV19; clone_size: .; j_call: TRBJ2-7; d_call: .; cdr3_nt: TGTGCCAGTAGTACCCGGACTAACGCCCTCTACGAGCAGTACTTC; cdr3_aa: CASSTRTNALYEQYF
v_call: TRBV4-1; clone_size: .; j_call: TRBJ1-2; d_call: TRBD1; cdr3_nt: TGCGCCAGCAGCCAAGTCCTGACAGGGAGAAACGGCTACACCTTC; cdr3_aa: CASSQVLTGRNGYTF
v_call: TRBV15; clone_size: .; j_call: TRBJ2-5; d_call: .; cdr3_nt: TGTGCCACCAGCACCGGGACTCTCCAAGAGACCCAGTACTTC; cdr3_aa: CATSTGTLQETQYF
v_call: TRBV5-1; clone_size: .; j_call: TRBJ2-7; d_call: TRBD1; cdr3_nt: TGCGCCAGCAGCTTGGGGACAGGGGGCTACGAGCAGTACTTC; cdr3_aa: CASSLGTGGYEQYF
v_call: TRBV5-5; clone_size: .; j_call: TRBJ2-1; d_call: .; cdr3_nt: TGTGCCAGCGTACAGACTGTGTGGGAACCCTACAATGAGCAGTTCTTC; cdr3_aa: CASVQTVWEPYNEQFF
v_call: TRBV16; clone_size: .; j_call: TRBJ2-2; d_call: .; cdr3_nt: TGTGCCAGCAGCCTCAACGGGCAGGCCCACACCGGGGAGCTGTTTTTT; cdr3_aa: CASSLNGQAHTGELFF
v_call: TRBV27; clone_size: once; j_call: TRBJ1-6; d_call: .; cdr3_nt: TGTGCCAGCAGTTTAGGGGGTGTACCCTATAATTCACCCCTCCACTTT; cdr3_aa: CASSLGGVPYNSPLHF
v_call: TRBV14; clone_size: .; j_call: TRBJ2-2; d_call: TRBD1; cdr3_nt: TGTGCCAGCAGCACACCGACAGGGGGCGAGTCCGGGGAGCTGTTTTTT; cdr3_aa: CASSTPTGGESGELFF
v_call: TRBV7-2; clone_size: .; j_call: TRBJ2-3; d_call: .; cdr3_nt: TGTGCCAGCAGCTTAGCGGGACAAAACACAGATACGCAGTATTTT; cdr3_aa: CASSLAGQNTDTQYF
v_call: TRBV7-9; clone_size: .; j_call: TRBJ2-7; d_call: .; cdr3_nt: TGTGCCAGCAGCTCAGACGACAGGTTTCACGAGCAGTACTTC; cdr3_aa: CASSSDDRFHEQYF
v_call: TRBV4-2; clone_size: .; j_call: TRBJ1-1; d_call: .; cdr3_nt: TGTGCCAGCAGCCAAGATCCGACGGGGAGCACTGAAGCTTTCTTT; cdr3_aa: CASSQDPTGSTEAFF
v_call: TRBV6-5; clone_size: .; j_call: TRBJ2-1; d_call: .; cdr3_nt: TGTGCCAGCAGTTACTCGAGCTACTCCTACAATGAGCAGTTCTTC; cdr3_aa: CASSYSSYSYNEQFF
v_call: TRBV6-6; clone_size: .; j_call: TRBJ1-2; d_call: .; cdr3_nt: TGTGCCAGCAGTTACGAGGGGGATAGCTACACCTTC; cdr3_aa: CASSYEGDSYTF
v_call: TRBV7-9; clone_size: .; j_call: TRBJ2-1; d_call: TRBD2; cdr3_nt: TGTGCCAGCAGCTCGCCACTAGCGGGGGGGACGAGCTCCTACAATGAGCAGTTCTTC; cdr3_aa: CASSSPLAGGTSSYNEQFF
v_call: TRBV2; clone_size: .; j_call: TRBJ2-3; d_call: TRBD2; cdr3_nt: TGTGCCAGCAACAGCGGGGAGAGCACAGATACGCAGTATTTT; cdr3_aa: CASNSGESTDTQYF
v_call: TRBV7-9; clone_size: .; j_call: TRBJ2-7; d_call: .; cdr3_nt: TGTGCCAGCAGAGAAGGGGACGCCTACGAGCAGTACTTC; cdr3_aa: CASREGDAYEQYF
v_call: TRBV11-3; clone_size: .; j_call: TRBJ2-3; d_call: .; cdr3_nt: TGTGCCAGCAGCTCTCGGCAGGGGGGCGACACAGATACGCAGTATTTT; cdr3_aa: CASSSRQGGDTDTQYF
v_call: TRBV10-3; clone_size: .; j_call: TRBJ1-1; d_call: TRBD1; cdr3_nt: TGTGCCATCGACAGGGGCGGTGGGGACACTGAAGCTTTCTTT; cdr3_aa: CAIDRGGGDTEAFF
v_call: TRBV9; clone_size: .; j_call: TRBJ2-7; d_call: .; cdr3_nt: TGTGCCAGCAGCCCCGATTCGACGGAGCAGTACTTC; cdr3_aa: CASSPDSTEQYF
v_call: TRBV7-9; clone_size: .; j_call: TRBJ2-2; d_call: .; cdr3_nt: TGTGCCAGCAGCGGAGAAAGGAACACCGGGGAGCTGTTTTTT; cdr3_aa: CASSGERNTGELFF
v_call: TRBV7-3; clone_size: few; j_call: TRBJ1-6; d_call: .; cdr3_nt: TGTGCCAGCAGCTTATCCGGGGCCGGGTCACCCCTCCACTTT; cdr3_aa: CASSLSGAGSPLHF
v_call: TRBV28; clone_size: .; j_call: TRBJ1-6; d_call: .; cdr3_nt: TGTGCCAGCAGTTTTTATGGGTCACCCCTCCACTTT; cdr3_aa: CASSFYGSPLHF
v_call: TRBV4-1; clone_size: .; j_call: TRBJ2-7; d_call: .; cdr3_nt: TGCGCCAGCAGCCTTCAGGGGTTTGGAGACGAGCAGTACTTC; cdr3_aa: CASSLQGFGDEQYF
v_call: TRBV11-3; clone_size: .; j_call: TRBJ1-1; d_call: TRBD1; cdr3_nt: TGTGCCAGCAGCGGATGGGACAGGGAGAACACTGAAGCTTTCTTT; cdr3_aa: CASSGWDRENTEAFF
v_call: TRBV10-3; clone_size: .; j_call: TRBJ2-7; d_call: .; cdr3_nt: TGTGCCATCAGTGAGCCAGGACAATACTACAAGCAGTACTTC; cdr3_aa: CAISEPGQYYKQYF
v_call: TRBV29-1; clone_size: .; j_call: TRBJ2-2; d_call: .; cdr3_nt: TGCAGCGTTGTCCTCTCCGGGGAGCTGTTTTTT; cdr3_aa: CSVVLSGELFF
v_call: TRBV9; clone_size: .; j_call: TRBJ2-1; d_call: .; cdr3_nt: TGTGCCAGCAGCGGTCCTAGATTACTGGATGAGCAGTTCTTC; cdr3_aa: CASSGPRLLDEQFF
v_call: TRBV4-1; clone_size: .; j_call: TRBJ2-7; d_call: .; cdr3_nt: TGCGCCAGCAGCCAAGTAGGACAGTCCTACGAGCAGTACTTC; cdr3_aa: CASSQVGQSYEQYF
v_call: TRBV5-1; clone_size: .; j_call: TRBJ1-4; d_call: .; cdr3_nt: TGCGCCAGCAGCTTCAACCCTCCAGAGGGGATTGGTGAAAAACTGTTTTTT; cdr3_aa: CASSFNPPEGIGEKLFF
v_call: TRBV5-5; clone_size: once; j_call: TRBJ1-4; d_call: .; cdr3_nt: TGTGCCAGCAGCCCAGGGTCGGTGTCCGGTGAAAAACTGTTTTTT; cdr3_aa: CASSPGSVSGEKLFF
v_call: TRBV5-1; clone_size: .; j_call: TRBJ2-1; d_call: .; cdr3_nt: TGCGCCAGCAGCCGATGGGGCCCTAACAATGAGCAGTTCTTC; cdr3_aa: CASSRWGPNNEQFF
v_call: TRBV30; clone_size: .; j_call: TRBJ2-2; d_call: TRBD1; cdr3_nt: TGTGCCTGGGGGACAGGGAACACCGGGGAGCTGTTTTTT; cdr3_aa: CAWGTGNTGELFF